The 20 T cell receptor beta chains below were found in one sample sequenced in a study of beta chain features in type 1 diabetes. The whole isolated RNA underwent reverse transcription, so sequencing captured expressed TCRB transcripts. TCRdb's table, derived via immunoSEQ multiplex PCR, lists solely in-frame clones and lacks some. The data contain 350,000 to 400,000 clones, over 13% of them singletons. Sequenced material: naive CD4+ T cells from blood. These receptors originate from a woman younger than 30 in good health.

This clone was picked up a small number of times. DNA for the CDR3: TGTGCCAGTAGAGGGCAGGGTGATGAGCAGTTCTTC. It is translated as CASRGQGDEQFF. The V gene is TRBV19, the J gene TRBJ2-1; D possibly corresponds to TRBD1 (5 bases). Germline V lookup: CDR1 LNHDA, CDR2 SQIVND (reference sequence). The CDR3 runs to 12 residues. The V end was cut by 6 bases, the J end by 8 bases, with 11 bases between.

This clone was picked up a small number of times. The V gene is TRBV7-3, the J gene TRBJ2-3; 9 nucleotides agree with TRBD2. CDR1 SGHTA and CDR2 FQGTGA come from the germline V gene. The CDR3 is 16 amino acids. Trimming cost V 5 bases and J 4 bases; bases outside gene matches: 10. CDR3 nucleotide sequence: TGTGCCAGCAGCCCTTACCTAGCGGGGCTATCAGATACGCAGTATTTT. This gives the protein CASSPYLAGLSDTQYF.

The chain combines TRBV19 with TRBJ2-1, with TRBD2 matching 8 bases. The CDR3 spans 19 residues. With 3 bases clipped from V and 7 bases from J, the junction kept 20 bases outside the gene matches. Germline CDR1 reads LNHDA; CDR2 reads SQIVND (reference sequence). CDR3 sequence reads: CASSISWGSGTRMGNEQFF. For the CDR3, the DNA is TGTGCCAGTAGTATTAGTTGGGGGTCGGGGACTAGAATGGGGAATGAGCAGTTCTTC.

This clone was counted only a few times. The rearrangement links TRBV6-5 to TRBJ2-2, with D hard to call. This CDR3 is 14 amino acids long. V was trimmed by 4 bases and J by 6 bases, leaving 12 bases between them. Looked up from germline, CDR1 is MNHEY and CDR2 is SVGAGI. CDR3 region: CASSFPGVPGELFF. The CDR3 DNA sequence: TGTGCCAGCAGTTTTCCGGGTGTTCCCGGGGAGCTGTTTTTT.

This clone was found a few times. The chain combines TRBV5-6 with TRBJ2-7; 7 nucleotides align to TRBD1. The CDR3 consists of 13 residues. Germline V gene data show CDR1 as SGHDT and CDR2 as YYEEEE. The junction had 4 bases not matched to a gene; V was cut back by 5 bases and J by 2 bases. CDR3 DNA: TGTGCCAGCAGTTCCGACAGGGCCTACGAGCAGTACTTC. As protein: CASSSDRAYEQYF.

The table lists this clone with a few counts. The chain joins TRBV30 to TRBJ2-3, with D possibly matching TRBD2 (5 bases). V lost 2 bases, J lost 4 bases, and 13 bases lay in between. CDR1 is GTSNPN and CDR2 is SVGIG in the germline V gene (reference sequence). CDR3 size: 14 residues. CDR3 nucleotides: TGTGCCTGGAGTAGAGGACTCCGAGCAGATACGCAGTATTTT. Translation gives CAWSRGLRADTQYF.

V usage is TRBV4-3 and J usage is TRBJ2-7, with D maybe TRBD1 (6 bases). This CDR3 spans 16 amino acids. V was pared by 0 bases and J by 2 bases, with 14 bases between. Germline V lookup: CDR1 LGHNA, CDR2 YSLEER. CDR3 nucleotide sequence: TGCGCCAGCAGCCAAGAGCAGGGGACGGTACCCTACGAGCAGTACTTC. Protein sequence: CASSQEQGTVPYEQYF.

To note about this clone: The same CDR3 arises from other DNA sequences in this sample as well. The chain employs TRBV9 and TRBJ2-1; 12 nucleotides agree with TRBD2. CDR1 is SGDLS and CDR2 is YYNGEE in the germline V gene. V lost 4 bases, J lost 4 bases, and 6 bases stayed unmatched. There are 16 residues in the CDR3. The DNA of the CDR3 is TGTGCCAGCAGCCCGCGACTAGCGGGAGTATACAATGAGCAGTTCTTC. It translates to CASSPRLAGVYNEQFF.

V is TRBV6-5 and J is TRBJ2-7; 8 bases agree with TRBD2. In germline, CDR1 is MNHEY, CDR2 SVGAGI. This CDR3 is 15 amino acids long. Trimming removed 2 bases from V and 2 bases from J; junction bases left unmatched: 5. The CDR3 spells CASSYVAGGPYEQYF. In nucleotides, the CDR3 is TGTGCCAGCAGTTACGTTGCGGGAGGCCCCTACGAGCAGTACTTC.

There are a few counts of this clone. The rearrangement uses TRBV28 and TRBJ2-1, with TRBD2 matching 7 bases. The CDR3 runs 11 residues. V dropped 2 bases and J dropped 12; count of bases not matched to a gene: 1. The germline V gene encodes CDR1 MDHEN and CDR2 SYDVKM. The CDR3 is CASSLGRGQFF. CDR3 bases: TGTGCCAGCAGTTTAGGGAGGGGGCAGTTCTTC.

The CDR3 region has the DNA TGCGCCAGCAGCTTGGGGGGGCTCAGTGACACTGAAGCTTTCTTT. Amino acids: CASSLGGLSDTEAFF. J is TRBJ1-1 and V is TRBV5-1; possibly TRBD1 for D (6 bases). V lost 0 bases to trimming and J lost 3 bases, with 12 bases between them. The CDR3 spans 15 residues. Per the germline V gene, CDR1 is SGHRS and CDR2 is YFSETQ. Supplemented by reference TRBV5-1 and TRBJ1-1, the full variable domain reads KAGVTQTPRYLIKTRGQQVTLSCSPISGHRSVSWYQQTPGQGLQFLFEYFSETQRNKGNFPGRFSGRQFSNSRSEMNVSTLELGDSALYLCASSLGGLSDTEAFFGQGTRLTVV.

This clone occurred a few times. The chain couples TRBV28 to TRBJ2-4; 8 positions agree with TRBD2. The CDR3 contains 15 residues. V was clipped by 5 bases and J by 9 bases; unmatched bases: 12. From germline, CDR1 is MDHEN and CDR2 SYDVKM. The CDR3 DNA reads TGTGCCAGCAGTCCCTATAGCGGGGCGTCGCGCATTCAGTACTTC. This sequence encodes CASSPYSGASRIQYF.

This clone was found a few times. J is TRBJ2-1 and V is TRBV9, with 14 positions matching TRBD2. The junction had 11 bases not matched to a gene; V was cut back by 2 bases and J by 4 bases. CDR1 and CDR2 from the germline V gene are SGDLS and YYNGEE. The CDR3 extends over 19 amino acids. The CDR3 sequence: CASSVGLAGGPTPYNEQFF. CDR3 nucleotides: TGTGCCAGCAGCGTCGGACTAGCGGGAGGACCTACACCATACAATGAGCAGTTCTTC.

V gene TRBV28 combines with J gene TRBJ2-1, with TRBD2 identical over 8 bases. Germline assignment: CDR1 MDHEN and CDR2 SYDVKM. This CDR3 comprises 15 residues. V trimming: 7 bases; J trimming: 5 bases; junction bases outside the gene matches: 10. CDR3 bases: TGTGCCAGCACCTCAGGACTAGCTGGACACAATGAGCAGTTCTTC. It translates to CASTSGLAGHNEQFF.

The chain links TRBV11-2 to TRBJ2-4; a weak D match, TRBD1 (5 bases). V dropped 1 base and J dropped 1 base, with 8 bases sitting between them. This CDR3 is 15 amino acids long. In germline, CDR1 is SGHAT, CDR2 FQNNGV. In DNA form, the CDR3 reads TGTGCCAGCAGCTTAGGGGGCGAGGCCAAAAACATTCAGTACTTC. Translating gives CASSLGGEAKNIQYF.

This chain joins TRBV28 and TRBJ1-1; D unresolved. The ends were cut back, 8 bases at V and 0 bases at J, with 13 bases in the middle. This CDR3 comprises 14 residues. Germline lookup yields CDR1 MDHEN and CDR2 SYDVKM. The CDR3 region has the DNA TGTGCCAGCGGAAGGGAGGCGATGAACACTGAAGCTTTCTTT. Its translation: CASGREAMNTEAFF.

This clone showed up just a few times. The CDR3 region is CAARANSRANVLTF. The CDR3, as DNA: TGTGCCGCCAGGGCTAACTCAAGGGCCAACGTCCTGACTTTC. This chain connects TRBV7-2 to TRBJ2-6; a possible D gene is TRBD1 (5 bases). The CDR3 contains 14 residues. Germline CDR1 and CDR2: SGHTA and FQGNSA. The ends were cut back, 11 bases at V and 5 bases at J, with 16 bases in the middle.

The J gene is TRBJ2-7, the V gene TRBV19, with TRBD1 matching 10 bases. Germline assignment: CDR1 LNHDA and CDR2 SQIVND (reference sequence). The V gene end was trimmed by 4 bases and the J gene end by 5 bases; junction bases not matched to a gene: 8. The CDR3 contains 15 residues. Written as DNA, the CDR3 is TGTGCCAGTAGTACCCGGGACAGGGGACGTCACGAGCAGTACTTC. Protein sequence: CASSTRDRGRHEQYF.

This clone was picked up a small number of times. The V call is TRBV30, the J call TRBJ1-1, with D perhaps TRBD1 (5 bases). This CDR3 is built from 13 residues. The V and J ends lost 0 bases and 8 bases respectively, with 13 bases between them. Germline V gene data show CDR1 as GTSNPN and CDR2 as SVGIG (reference sequence). CDR3 in DNA: TGTGCCTGGAGTGTAATTTCGGCAGGGGAAGCTTTCTTT. This encodes CAWSVISAGEAFF.

This clone has only a few counts. J is TRBJ2-1 and V is TRBV5-1; tentative D call: TRBD1 (6 bases). The CDR3 has 16 amino acids. Germline V lookup: CDR1 SGHRS, CDR2 YFSETQ. V was trimmed by 4 bases and J by 0 bases, leaving 14 bases between them. CDR3 sequence reads: CASSPPTGSSYNEQFF. The CDR3 nucleotides read TGCGCCAGCAGCCCGCCTACAGGGAGCTCCTACAATGAGCAGTTCTTC. The variable domain in full, with the rest retrieved from reference TRBV5-1 and TRBJ2-1, is KAGVTQTPRYLIKTRGQQVTLSCSPISGHRSVSWYQQTPGQGLQFLFEYFSETQRNKGNFPGRFSGRQFSNSRSEMNVSTLELGDSALYLCASSPPTGSSYNEQFFGPGTRLTVL.